The 21 T cell receptor beta chains given below trace back to one sample, sequenced in a study of human versus mouse CDR3 diversity and MHC coevolution. The protocol was immunoSEQ multiplex PCR, while the TCRdb copy is restricted to in-frame clones and leaves out a portion. The sample carries over 60,000 clones, 85% to 95% recorded once. The source material was naive CD4+ T cells from blood. Subset denoted: CD45RO-negative CD62L-positive naive CD4 T cells. The source of these receptors is a person aged 30 to 69 in good health.

This clone was seen once. The V call is TRBV28, the J call TRBJ1-5, with a tentative D call TRBD1 (6 bases). The CDR3 is made up of 14 amino acids. The V end lost 5 bases, the J end lost 0 bases, and 8 bases lay between the germline ends. Germline CDR1 MDHEN, CDR2 SYDVKM. The CDR3 nucleotides are TGTGCCAGCAGTAGAGGGGGTAGCAATCAGCCCCAGCATTTT. It is translated as CASSRGGSNQPQHF.

In this sample, this clone turned up once. The gene calls are TRBV25-1 and TRBJ2-7; D unresolved. Trimming removed 3 bases from V and 3 bases from J, with 9 bases in between. Germline V CDR1 and CDR2: MGHDK, SYGVNS. The CDR3 has 13 amino acids. CDR3: CASSDPPLYEQYF. CDR3 DNA sequence: TGTGCCAGCAGTGACCCTCCCCTCTACGAGCAGTACTTC.

The CDR3 DNA follows: TGTGCCTGGATCTCGGGGGAGGGCACTGAAGCTTTCTTT. Amino acids: CAWISGEGTEAFF. V is TRBV30 and J is TRBJ1-1; the D gene is possibly TRBD1 (5 bases). The CDR3 spans 13 residues. Trimming took off 4 bases at V and 4 bases at J, with 13 bases between the two ends. Germline assignment: CDR1 GTSNPN and CDR2 SVGIG (reference sequence).

CDR3 sequence: CASSLEGGRDTQYF. The DNA of the CDR3 is TGCGCCAGCAGCTTGGAGGGGGGGCGGGATACGCAGTATTTT. The V and J genes are TRBV5-1 and TRBJ2-3; tentative D call: TRBD2 (7 bases). V was trimmed by 0 bases and J by 6 bases, leaving 11 bases between them. Germline CDR1 is SGHRS and CDR2 is YFSETQ. CDR3 length: 14 amino acids. Full variable domain (outside the CDR3, taken from reference TRBV5-1 and TRBJ2-3): KAGVTQTPRYLIKTRGQQVTLSCSPISGHRSVSWYQQTPGQGLQFLFEYFSETQRNKGNFPGRFSGRQFSNSRSEMNVSTLELGDSALYLCASSLEGGRDTQYFGPGTRLTVL.

The chain carries TRBV9 and TRBJ2-3, with D unresolved. Germline V gene sequence: CDR1 SGDLS, CDR2 YYNGEE. V gave up 4 bases and J gave up 4 bases, with 10 bases separating them. The CDR3 length is 13 residues. The CDR3, as DNA: TGTGCCAGCAGCCCCGGTGGTTCAGATACGCAGTATTTT. This translates into CASSPGGSDTQYF.

The CDR3 sequence is CASSTRDWPYNEQFF. In nucleotides, the CDR3 is TGCGCCAGCAGTACCCGGGACTGGCCCTACAATGAGCAGTTCTTC. The gene calls are TRBV5-1 and TRBJ2-1; tentatively, D is TRBD2 (6 bases). CDR1 and CDR2 (germline): SGHRS, YFSETQ. The germline V and J ends were trimmed by 5 bases and 2 bases, with 14 bases remaining between them. This CDR3 is built from 15 residues.

This chain connects TRBV6-5 to TRBJ1-2; D possibly corresponds to TRBD1 (6 bases). Germline V gene lookup returns CDR1 MNHEY and CDR2 SVGAGI. This CDR3 contains 13 residues. V gave up 6 bases and J gave up 4 bases, with 12 bases separating them. The CDR3 region has the DNA TGTGCCAGCAGGAAGGGGACACCCTATGGCTACACCTTC. Amino acid sequence: CASRKGTPYGYTF.

The rearrangement joins TRBV19 to TRBJ1-3, with 8 bases matching TRBD1. Per germline, CDR1 LNHDA and CDR2 SQIVND (reference sequence). The CDR3 covers 16 residues. V trimming: 4 bases; J trimming: 0 bases; junction bases outside the gene matches: 5. The CDR3 loop is CASSKNRGTSGNTIYF. The CDR3, as DNA: TGTGCCAGTAGTAAAAACAGGGGGACCTCTGGAAACACCATATATTTT.

The V and J genes are TRBV9 and TRBJ2-7; TRBD2 aligns across 9 bases. Germline loops: CDR1 SGDLS, CDR2 YYNGEE. The CDR3 has 14 amino acids. With V trimmed by 0 bases and J by 2 bases, 0 bases remained unmatched. CDR3 DNA: TGTGCCAGCAGCGTAGGCGGGGGGGCCTACGAGCAGTACTTC. It translates to CASSVGGGAYEQYF.

The chain carries TRBV29-1 and TRBJ1-5; D is possibly TRBD1 (6 bases). Deletions cut 6 bases from V and 6 bases from J, with 15 bases between. This CDR3 comprises 13 residues. CDR1 and CDR2 (germline): SQVTM, ANQGSEA. The CDR3 here is CSVVAGARQPQHF. The DNA of the CDR3 is TGCAGCGTAGTTGCAGGGGCACGTCAGCCCCAGCATTTT.

In its sample, this clone was seen a few times. V and J are TRBV7-9 and TRBJ1-4; 9 bases align to TRBD1. The CDR3 is 14 amino acids. Per the germline V gene, CDR1 is SEHNR and CDR2 is FQNEAQ (reference sequence). V was clipped by 4 bases and J by 8 bases; unmatched bases: 5. Here the CDR3 reads CASSYWTGDEKLFF. CDR3 bases: TGTGCCAGCAGCTACTGGACAGGGGACGAAAAACTGTTTTTT.

V usage is TRBV30 and J usage is TRBJ2-3; D not resolved. Germline V lookup: CDR1 GTSNPN, CDR2 SVGIG (reference sequence). The CDR3 length is 10 residues. Trimming took off 6 bases at V and 6 bases at J, with 7 bases between the two ends. The CDR3 DNA is TGTGCCTGTTGCAGGGATACGCAGTATTTT. Translation gives CACCRDTQYF.

V gene TRBV5-4 combines with J gene TRBJ2-5, with 8 bases lining up with TRBD2. The end of the DNA aligns better with TRBJ2-7, so the J call may be wrong. Germline V gene lookup returns CDR1 SGHNT and CDR2 YYREEE (reference sequence). This CDR3 is 14 amino acids long. CDR3 region: CASSRRGGAYEQYF. DNA for the CDR3: TGTGCCAGCAGCAGACGGGGGGGGGCCTACGAGCAGTACTTC.

This chain joins TRBV5-4 and TRBJ2-5; 8 nucleotides agree with TRBD1. The J call may be in error: the DNA end matches TRBJ2-7 better. CDR1 and CDR2 from the germline V gene are SGHNT and YYREEE (reference sequence). The CDR3 contains 13 residues. CDR3: CASSGTGGYEQYF. CDR3 DNA: TGTGCCAGCAGCGGAACAGGGGGCTACGAGCAGTACTTC.

CDR3 loop: CASSIGGSTNEKLFF. The CDR3 bases are TGCGCCAGCAGCATAGGGGGCTCAACTAATGAAAAACTGTTTTTT. This chain joins TRBV5-1 and TRBJ1-4, with TRBD1 matching 7 bases. The germline CDR1 and CDR2 sequences are SGHRS and YFSETQ. The J segment lost 0 bases and the V segment lost 4 bases, leaving 3 bases of the junction unmatched. This CDR3 spans 15 amino acids.

This chain connects TRBV19 to TRBJ1-6, with 10 bases identical to TRBD1. With V trimmed by 6 bases and J by 1 base, 6 bases remained unmatched. CDR1 is LNHDA and CDR2 is SQIVND in the germline V gene (reference sequence). The CDR3 length is 17 residues. The CDR3 loop is CASRTTGGASYNSPLHF. In DNA form, the CDR3 reads TGTGCCAGTAGAACGACAGGGGGCGCTTCCTATAATTCACCCCTCCACTTT. The full variable domain, in which reference TRBV19 and TRBJ1-6 provide the parts outside the CDR3, is DGGITQSPKYLFRKEGQNVTLSCEQNLNHDAMYWYRQDPGQGLRLIYYSQIVNDFQKGDIAEGYSVSREKKESFPLTVTSAQKNPTAFYLCASRTTGGASYNSPLHFGNGTRLTVT.

This clone was found a few times. The chain joins TRBV19 to TRBJ1-4, with no clear D. Trimming left V 5 bases short and J 7 bases short, with 14 bases between. The CDR3 extends over 14 amino acids. The V gene's germline CDR1 is LNHDA and CDR2 SQIVND (reference sequence). This chain's CDR3 is CASSSQRSGEKLFF. CDR3 DNA sequence: TGTGCCAGTAGTTCGCAGCGGTCGGGTGAAAAACTGTTTTTT.

This clone was counted only a few times. This rearrangement joins TRBV19 to TRBJ2-2; D uncertain. The CDR3 loop spans 13 amino acids. CDR1 is LNHDA, CDR2 SQIVND, per germline (reference sequence). V shed 7 bases and J shed 4 bases, with 10 bases lying between them. This CDR3 reads CASMKHSTGELFF. The CDR3 DNA is TGTGCCAGTATGAAGCATTCCACCGGGGAGCTGTTTTTT. The whole variable domain, filled in from reference TRBV19 and TRBJ2-2, reads DGGITQSPKYLFRKEGQNVTLSCEQNLNHDAMYWYRQDPGQGLRLIYYSQIVNDFQKGDIAEGYSVSREKKESFPLTVTSAQKNPTAFYLCASMKHSTGELFFGEGSRLTVL.

The V gene is TRBV19, the J gene TRBJ1-2, with 9 bases matching TRBD1. Losses at the gene ends were 8 bases for V and 4 bases for J; bases not matched to a gene: 11. Per the germline V gene, CDR1 is LNHDA and CDR2 is SQIVND (reference sequence). The CDR3 is made up of 15 amino acids. The CDR3: CASLSSMTGGYGYTF. DNA of the CDR3: TGTGCCAGTTTGAGTAGCATGACAGGGGGCTATGGCTACACCTTC.

The genes are TRBV18 and TRBJ2-7, with no clear D. V was pared by 8 bases and J by 5 bases, with 22 bases between. CDR1 and CDR2 (germline): KGHSH, LQKENI. The length of the CDR3 is 15 residues. The chain's CDR3 is CASREAFVAGHEQYF. CDR3 DNA sequence: TGTGCCAGCCGAGAGGCGTTTGTGGCCGGCCACGAGCAGTACTTC.

This chain joins TRBV6-5 and TRBJ2-1, with 7 bases aligning to TRBD1. The junction had 3 bases not matched to a gene; V was cut back by 10 bases and J by 3 bases. Germline CDR1 is MNHEY and CDR2 is SVGAGI. This CDR3 spans 12 amino acids. The CDR3 is CATWDSYNEQFF. The CDR3 DNA reads TGTGCCACGTGGGACAGCTACAATGAGCAGTTCTTC.